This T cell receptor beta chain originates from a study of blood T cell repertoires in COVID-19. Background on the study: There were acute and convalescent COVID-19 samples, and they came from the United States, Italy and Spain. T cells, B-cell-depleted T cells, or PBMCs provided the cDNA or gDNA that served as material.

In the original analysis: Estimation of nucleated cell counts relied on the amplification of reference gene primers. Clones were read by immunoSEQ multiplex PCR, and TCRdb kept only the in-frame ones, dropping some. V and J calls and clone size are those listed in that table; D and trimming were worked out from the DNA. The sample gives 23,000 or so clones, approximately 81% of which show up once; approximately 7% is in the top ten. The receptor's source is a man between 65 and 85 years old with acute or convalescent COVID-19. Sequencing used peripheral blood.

The CDR3 bases are TGTGCCAGCAGCGTAGTTGACAGCTCTGGAAACACCATATATTTT. This translates into CASSVVDSSGNTIYF. V is TRBV9 and J is TRBJ1-3; tentatively, D is TRBD1 (5 bases). The CDR3 covers 15 residues. Deletions cut 0 bases from V and 0 bases from J, with 7 bases between. CDR1 and CDR2 from the germline V gene are SGDLS and YYNGEE.